This T cell receptor beta chain was documented in a study of identical twins. TCRdb redid the calling of the 5' RACE reads with MiXCR, one entry per CDR3 protein. The table has 240,000 or so distinct CDR3 sequences, about 13% seen once; the top ten hold about 4%. V lost 1 base to trimming and J lost 4 bases, with 11 bases between them. This CDR3 region has 14 residues. Germline loops: CDR1 SGHAT, CDR2 FQNNGV. The same data also went into a second study, on yellow fever vaccine responses in identical twins.

Material: memory (CD45RO+) T cells sorted from blood. V is TRBV11-2 and J is TRBJ2-7, with D possibly being TRBD1 (6 bases). This receptor was taken from a woman in her late teens or twenties in good health. The CDR3 loop reads CASSLGGGYYEQYF. The CDR3 DNA is TGTGCCAGCAGCTTAGGAGGGGGATATTACGAGCAGTACTTC.